This TCR beta chain is from a study of blood T cell repertoires in COVID-19. Study summary: Samples representing acute and convalescent COVID-19 were sourced from the United States, Italy and Spain. Sources were T cells, B-cell-depleted T cells, or PBMCs; the material itself was cDNA or gDNA.

Assay: immunoSEQ multiplex PCR; the TCRdb copy retains only in-frame clones and omits some. There are some 190,000 clones in the sample; about four fifths occur only once, and under 8% lies in the top ten. With 4 bases clipped from V and 1 base from J, the junction kept 2 bases outside the gene matches. CDR1 and CDR2 (germline): SGHNT, YYREEE (reference sequence). This CDR3 comprises 14 residues. The genes are TRBV5-4 and TRBJ1-1, with 9 bases lining up with TRBD1. The source material was peripheral blood. The sequence derives from a man in his sixties with acute or convalescent COVID-19. CDR3: CASSRTGANTEAFF. The CDR3, as DNA: TGTGCCAGCAGCAGGACAGGGGCGAACACTGAAGCTTTCTTT. Full variable domain (remainder filled in from reference TRBV5-4 and TRBJ1-1): ETGVTQSPTHLIKTRGQQVTLRCSSQSGHNTVSWYQQALGQGPQFIFQYYREEENGRGNFPPRFSGLQFPNYSSELNVNALELDDSALYLCASSRTGANTEAFFGQGTRLTVV.